This T cell receptor beta chain came from a study of T cells in Graves' hyperthyroidism and ophthalmopathy. This CDR3 comprises 14 residues. CDR1 and CDR2 (germline): LGHDT, YNNKEL (reference sequence). Trimming cost V 4 bases and J 0 bases, with 9 bases left between them. This clonotype was detected ten times or more. Regions amplified from RNA transcripts were the TCR beta CDR3 regions. The HTBI primer set served for first-round RT-PCR of the TCR CDR3. TCRdb re-derived calls from the multiplex PCR reads in MiXCR, one entry per CDR3 protein. The top ten hold approximately 33% of the sample, which has under 400,000 distinct CDR3 sequences, roughly 15% seen once.

The sample comprised blood. The rearrangement links TRBV3-1 to TRBJ1-1; D not certain. The clonotype was recovered from a man aged 25 to 40 with Graves' hyperthyroidism. The CDR3 coding sequence is TGTGCCAGCAGCCGGACTCGGATGAACACTGAAGCTTTCTTT. Its translation: CASSRTRMNTEAFF.